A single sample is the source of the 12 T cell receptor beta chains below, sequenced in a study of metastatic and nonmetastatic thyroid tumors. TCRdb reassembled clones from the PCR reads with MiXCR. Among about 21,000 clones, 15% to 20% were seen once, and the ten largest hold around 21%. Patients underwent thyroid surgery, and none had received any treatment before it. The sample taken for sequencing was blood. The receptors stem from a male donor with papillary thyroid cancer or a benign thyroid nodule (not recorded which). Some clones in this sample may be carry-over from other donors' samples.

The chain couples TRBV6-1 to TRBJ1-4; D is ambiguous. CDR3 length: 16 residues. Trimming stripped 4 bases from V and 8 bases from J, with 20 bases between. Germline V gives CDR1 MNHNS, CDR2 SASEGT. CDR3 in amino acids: CASSGVMVRFWEKLFF. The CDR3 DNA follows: TGTGCCAGCAGTGGAGTGATGGTCAGGTTTTGGGAAAAACTGTTTTTT.

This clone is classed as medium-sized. DNA of the CDR3: TGTGCCAGCTCAGACACCACAAATTCACCCCTCCACTTT. This codes for CASSDTTNSPLHF. The gene calls are TRBV27 and TRBJ1-6; unclear D gene. There are 13 residues in the CDR3. Trimming pared 8 bases from V and 7 bases from J, leaving 12 bases between. In germline, CDR1 is MNHEY, CDR2 SMNVEV (reference sequence).

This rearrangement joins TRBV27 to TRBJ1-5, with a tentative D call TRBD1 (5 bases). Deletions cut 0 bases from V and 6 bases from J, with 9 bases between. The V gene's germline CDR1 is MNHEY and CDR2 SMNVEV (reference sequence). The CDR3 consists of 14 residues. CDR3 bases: TGTGCCAGCAGTTTATCGGGGGGAGGTCAGCCCCAGCATTTT. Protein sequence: CASSLSGGGQPQHF.

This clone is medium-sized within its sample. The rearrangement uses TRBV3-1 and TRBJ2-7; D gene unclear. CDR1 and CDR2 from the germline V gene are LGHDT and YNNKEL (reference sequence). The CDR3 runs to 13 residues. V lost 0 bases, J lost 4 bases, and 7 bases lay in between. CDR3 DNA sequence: TGTGCCAGCAGCCAAGATTGGGCTTACGAGCAGTACTTC. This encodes CASSQDWAYEQYF.

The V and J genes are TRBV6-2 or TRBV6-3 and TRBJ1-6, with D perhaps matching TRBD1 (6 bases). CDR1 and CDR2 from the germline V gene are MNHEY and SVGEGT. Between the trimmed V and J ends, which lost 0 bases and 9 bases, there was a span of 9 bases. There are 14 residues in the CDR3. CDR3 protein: CASSYSTGPSPLHF. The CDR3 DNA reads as TGTGCCAGCAGTTACTCGACAGGTCCTTCACCCCTCCACTTT.

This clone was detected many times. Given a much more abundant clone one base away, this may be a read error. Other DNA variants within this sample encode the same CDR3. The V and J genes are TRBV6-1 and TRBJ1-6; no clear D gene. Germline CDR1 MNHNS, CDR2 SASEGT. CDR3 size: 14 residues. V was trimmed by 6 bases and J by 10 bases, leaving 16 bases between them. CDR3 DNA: TGTGCCAGCAGCACCCTCAAAGGTGGCTCACCCCTCCACTTT. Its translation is CASSTLKGGSPLHF.

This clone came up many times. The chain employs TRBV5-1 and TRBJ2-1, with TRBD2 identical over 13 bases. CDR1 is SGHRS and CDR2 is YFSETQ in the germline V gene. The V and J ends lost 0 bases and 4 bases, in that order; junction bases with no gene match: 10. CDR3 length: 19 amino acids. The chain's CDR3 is CASSLAPGLAGVVYNEQFF. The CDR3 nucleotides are TGCGCCAGCAGCTTGGCCCCCGGACTAGCGGGAGTTGTTTACAATGAGCAGTTCTTC.

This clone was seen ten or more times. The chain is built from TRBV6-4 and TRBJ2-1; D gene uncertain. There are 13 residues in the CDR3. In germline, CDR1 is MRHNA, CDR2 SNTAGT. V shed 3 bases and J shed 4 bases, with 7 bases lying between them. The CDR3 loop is CASSESEYNEQFF. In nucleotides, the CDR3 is TGTGCCAGCAGTGAATCGGAGTACAATGAGCAGTTCTTC.

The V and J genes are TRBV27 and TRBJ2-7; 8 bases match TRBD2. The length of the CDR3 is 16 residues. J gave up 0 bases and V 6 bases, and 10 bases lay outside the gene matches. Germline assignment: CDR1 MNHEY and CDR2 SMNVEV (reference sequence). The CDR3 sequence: CASRDATSASSYEQYF. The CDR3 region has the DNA TGTGCCAGCAGGGACGCGACTAGCGCCAGCTCCTACGAGCAGTACTTC.

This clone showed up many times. The CDR3 loop is CASSLGLADGETQYF. DNA of the CDR3: TGTGCCAGCAGCTTAGGGCTAGCGGACGGGGAGACCCAGTACTTC. The chain couples TRBV7-9 to TRBJ2-5; 7 bases align to TRBD2. The CDR3 spans 15 residues. Trimming took 1 base from V and 5 from J; bases not matched to a gene: 7. The germline V gene has CDR1 SEHNR and CDR2 FQNEAQ (reference sequence).

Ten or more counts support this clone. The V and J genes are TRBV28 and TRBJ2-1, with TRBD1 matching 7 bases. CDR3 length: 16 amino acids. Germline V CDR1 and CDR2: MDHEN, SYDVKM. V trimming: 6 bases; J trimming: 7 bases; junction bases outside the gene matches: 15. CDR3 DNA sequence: TGTGCCAGCAGGCTGGGGACAGCCCGCTTGGGGAATGAGCAGTTCTTC. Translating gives CASRLGTARLGNEQFF.

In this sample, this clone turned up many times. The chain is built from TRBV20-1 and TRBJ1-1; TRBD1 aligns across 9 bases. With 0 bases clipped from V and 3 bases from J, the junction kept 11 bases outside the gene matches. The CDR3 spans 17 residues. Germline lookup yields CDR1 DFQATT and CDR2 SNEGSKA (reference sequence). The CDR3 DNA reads TGCAGTGCTAGAGACCCCGGGACAGGGTCCAGGGACACTGAAGCTTTCTTT. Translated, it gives CSARDPGTGSRDTEAFF.